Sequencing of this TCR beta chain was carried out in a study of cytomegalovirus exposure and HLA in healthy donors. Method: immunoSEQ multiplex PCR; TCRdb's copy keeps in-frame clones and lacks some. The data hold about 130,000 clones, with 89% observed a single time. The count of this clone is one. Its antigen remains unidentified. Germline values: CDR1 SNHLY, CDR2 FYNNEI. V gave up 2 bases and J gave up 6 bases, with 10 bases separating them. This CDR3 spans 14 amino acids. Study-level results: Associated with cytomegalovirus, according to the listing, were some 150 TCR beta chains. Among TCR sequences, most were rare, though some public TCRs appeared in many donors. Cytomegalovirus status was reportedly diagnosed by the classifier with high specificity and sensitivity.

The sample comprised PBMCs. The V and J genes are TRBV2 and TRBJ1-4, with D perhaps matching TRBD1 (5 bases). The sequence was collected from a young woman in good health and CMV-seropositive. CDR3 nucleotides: TGTGCCAGCAGTGAACAAGGAGGGGATGAAAAACTGTTTTTT. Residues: CASSEQGGDEKLFF.